This T cell receptor beta chain is from a study of blood T cell repertoires in COVID-19. The CDR3 runs 15 residues. Trimming took off 2 bases at V and 6 bases at J, with 15 bases between the two ends. Germline CDR1 is MDHEN and CDR2 is SYDVKM. Repertoires were generated with immunoSEQ multiplex PCR, while TCRdb's copy carries only in-frame clones and drops some. The sample shows around 250,000 clones, approximately 82% of them seen only once. The sequence was collected from a man aged 35-49 years who had recovered from COVID-19. The chain recombines TRBV28 with TRBJ2-3; possibly TRBD2 for D (5 bases). Material: PBMCs or T cells enriched from blood (not recorded which). CDR3 region: CASSLPGLDEDTQYF. Written as DNA, the CDR3 is TGTGCCAGCAGTTTACCTGGACTGGACGAGGATACGCAGTATTTT.